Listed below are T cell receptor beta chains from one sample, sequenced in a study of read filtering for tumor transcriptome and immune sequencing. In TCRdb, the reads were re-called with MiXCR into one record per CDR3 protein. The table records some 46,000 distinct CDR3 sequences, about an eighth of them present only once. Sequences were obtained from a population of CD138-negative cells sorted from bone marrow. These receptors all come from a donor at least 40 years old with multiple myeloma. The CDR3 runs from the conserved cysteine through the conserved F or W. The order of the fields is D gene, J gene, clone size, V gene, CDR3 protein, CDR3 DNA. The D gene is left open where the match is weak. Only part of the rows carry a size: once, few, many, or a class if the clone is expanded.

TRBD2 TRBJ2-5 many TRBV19 CASSGTSGRRETQYF TGTGCCAGTAGCGGGACTAGCGGGAGGCGTGAGACCCAGTACTTC
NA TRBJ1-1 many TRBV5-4 CASSFSAGNTEAFF TGTGCCAGCAGCTTTTCGGCGGGGAACACTGAAGCTTTCTTT
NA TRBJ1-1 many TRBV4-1 CASSQVGGGDAFF TGCGCCAGCAGCCAAGTGGGCGGAGGGGACGCTTTCTTT
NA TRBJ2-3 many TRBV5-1 CASSLGQGYTDTQYF TGCGCCAGCAGCTTGGGCCAGGGGTACACAGATACGCAGTATTTT
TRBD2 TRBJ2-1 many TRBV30 CAWSGLAGNNEQFF TGTGCCTGGAGTGGACTAGCGGGGAACAATGAGCAGTTCTTC
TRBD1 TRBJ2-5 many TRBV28 CASSPPDRGFRETQYF TGTGCCAGCAGTCCTCCGGACAGGGGGTTCCGAGAGACCCAGTACTTC
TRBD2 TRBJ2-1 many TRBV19 CASSNPAGTYNEQFF TGTGCCAGTAGTAACCCAGCGGGAACTTACAATGAGCAGTTCTTC
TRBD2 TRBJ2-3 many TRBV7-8 CASSLGAGVGDTQYF TGTGCCAGCAGCTTAGGAGCGGGGGTGGGAGATACGCAGTATTTT
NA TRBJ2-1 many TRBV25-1 CASSGFGPGVGAYNEQFF TGTGCCAGCAGTGGGTTTGGACCAGGGGTTGGGGCCTACAATGAGCAGTTCTTC
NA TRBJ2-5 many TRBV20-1 CSASPYQTQETQYF TGCAGTGCTAGTCCCTACCAGACTCAAGAGACCCAGTACTTC
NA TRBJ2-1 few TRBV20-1 CNASSSAAYNEQFF TGCAATGCGAGTTCTAGCGCAGCCTACAATGAGCAGTTCTTC
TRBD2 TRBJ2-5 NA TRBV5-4 CASSPGLAGEETQYF TGTGCCAGCAGCCCGGGACTAGCTGGAGAAGAGACCCAGTACTTC
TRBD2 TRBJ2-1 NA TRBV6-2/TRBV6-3 CASSTISSGRADNEQFF TGTGCCAGCAGTACGATATCAAGCGGGAGGGCCGACAATGAGCAGTTCTTC
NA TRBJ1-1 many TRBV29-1 CSALHGVGTEAFF TGCAGCGCCCTACACGGGGTCGGCACTGAAGCTTTCTTT
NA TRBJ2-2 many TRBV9 CASSRRGEDTGELFF TGTGCCAGCAGCCGTAGAGGGGAGGACACCGGGGAGCTGTTTTTT
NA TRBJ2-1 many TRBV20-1 CSANGINEQFF TGCAGTGCCAACGGGATTAATGAGCAGTTCTTC
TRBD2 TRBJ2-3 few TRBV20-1 CSAKSAREARSDTQYF TGCAGTGCCAAATCCGCGCGGGAGGCCCGCTCAGATACGCAGTATTTT
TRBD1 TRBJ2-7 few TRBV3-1 CASSRGQAPKQYF TGTGCCAGCAGCCGGGGACAGGCCCCGAAGCAGTACTTC
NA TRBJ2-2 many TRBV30 CAWTSAGELFF TGTGCCTGGACTAGCGCCGGGGAGCTGTTTTTT
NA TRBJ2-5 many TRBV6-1 CASSEGRDQYF TGTGCCAGCAGTGAAGGCAGGGACCAGTACTTC
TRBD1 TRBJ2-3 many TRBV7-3 CASSQRGQGADTQYF TGTGCCAGCAGCCAGAGGGGACAGGGGGCAGATACGCAGTATTTT
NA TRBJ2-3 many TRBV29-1 CSAGTGADTQYF TGCAGCGCAGGGACTGGGGCAGATACGCAGTATTTT
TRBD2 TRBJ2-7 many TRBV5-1 CASSPLAGGPYEQYF TGCGCCAGCAGCCCACTAGCGGGAGGGCCCTACGAGCAGTACTTC
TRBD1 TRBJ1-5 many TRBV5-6 CASSPWTGVGQPQHF TGTGCCAGCAGCCCCTGGACAGGGGTTGGTCAGCCCCAGCATTTT
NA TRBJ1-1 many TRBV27 CASRRNREGRTEAFF TGTGCCAGCAGACGAAACAGGGAAGGAAGGACTGAAGCTTTCTTT
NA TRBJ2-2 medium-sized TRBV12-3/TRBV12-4 CASSNREGPAGELFF TGTGCCAGCAGTAACCGCGAGGGGCCCGCCGGGGAGCTGTTTTTT
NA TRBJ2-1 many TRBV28 CASSSVSSGLNEQFF TGTGCCAGCAGTTCTGTCTCCAGCGGTCTCAATGAGCAGTTCTTC
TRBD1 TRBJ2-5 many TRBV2 CASSERGPETQYF TGTGCCAGCAGTGAAAGGGGGCCGGAGACCCAGTACTTC
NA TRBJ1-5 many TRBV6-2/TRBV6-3 CASSYFGGNQPQHF TGTGCCAGCAGTTACTTTGGGGGCAATCAGCCCCAGCATTTT
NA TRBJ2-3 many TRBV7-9 CASSLQRVDGSLGDTQYF TGTGCCAGCAGCTTACAGAGGGTCGACGGGAGTTTGGGAGATACGCAGTATTTT
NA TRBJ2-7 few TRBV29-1 CSAALSYEQYF TGCAGCGCCGCCCTGAGCTACGAGCAGTACTTC
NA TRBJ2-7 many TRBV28 CASSFSRETTSYEQYF TGTGCCAGCAGTTTCTCACGCGAAACAACCTCCTACGAGCAGTACTTC
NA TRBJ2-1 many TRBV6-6 CASSYRTVNEQFF TGTGCCAGCAGTTACCGCACAGTCAATGAGCAGTTCTTC
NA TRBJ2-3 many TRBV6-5 CASSYGGGGTDTQYF TGTGCCAGCAGTTACGGAGGTGGGGGCACAGATACGCAGTATTTT
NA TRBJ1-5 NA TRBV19 CASTSGEAYQPLHF TGTGCCAGTACTAGCGGAGAAGCCTATCAGCCCCTGCATTTT
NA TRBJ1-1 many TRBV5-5 CASSLRGAGTEAFF TGTGCCAGCAGCCTCCGCGGGGCTGGCACTGAAGCTTTCTTT
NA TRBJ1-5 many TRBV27 CASSLSEGFEPQHF TGTGCCAGCAGTTTATCGGAGGGATTTGAACCCCAGCATTTT
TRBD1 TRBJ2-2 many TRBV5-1 CASSLVNRGLSTGELFF TGCGCCAGCAGCTTGGTAAACAGGGGGCTAAGCACCGGGGAGCTGTTTTTT
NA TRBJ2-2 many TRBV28 CASSFGTGPSNTGELFF TGTGCCAGCAGTTTTGGGACCGGCCCCTCGAACACCGGGGAGCTGTTTTTT
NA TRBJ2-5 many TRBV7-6 CASSRDLKETQYF TGTGCCAGCAGCCGTGACCTGAAGGAGACCCAGTACTTC
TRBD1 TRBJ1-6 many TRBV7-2 CASSPDRDSPLHF TGTGCCAGCAGCCCCGACAGGGACTCACCCCTCCACTTT
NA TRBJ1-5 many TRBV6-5 CASSRTGLEGQPQHF TGTGCCAGCAGTCGTACGGGACTTGAGGGGCAGCCCCAGCATTTT
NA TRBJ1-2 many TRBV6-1 CASSERIQKALSYGYTF TGTGCCAGCAGTGAACGCATTCAAAAGGCCCTTAGCTATGGCTACACCTTC
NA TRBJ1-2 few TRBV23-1 CASSQSGTRYGYTF TGCGCCAGCAGTCAATCGGGGACACGATATGGCTACACCTTC
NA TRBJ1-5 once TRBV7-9 CASSLGGGYNQPQHF TGTGCCAGCAGCTTGGGTGGGGGGTACAATCAGCCCCAGCATTTT
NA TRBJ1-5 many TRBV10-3 CAISESLGQPQHF TGTGCCATCAGTGAGTCGCTTGGTCAGCCCCAGCATTTT
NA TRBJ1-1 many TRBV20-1 CSASGGLANTEAFF TGCAGTGCCTCGGGAGGGCTGGCGAACACTGAAGCTTTCTTT
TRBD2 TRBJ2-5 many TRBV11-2 CASSIGTSGLQETQYF TGTGCCAGCAGCATCGGGACTAGCGGTCTCCAAGAGACCCAGTACTTC
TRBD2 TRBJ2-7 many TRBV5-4 CASSPGGLGGVHEQYF TGTGCCAGCAGCCCGGGGGGATTGGGTGGAGTCCACGAGCAGTACTTC
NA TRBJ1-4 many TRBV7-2 CASSSVWGGSGEKLFF TGTGCCAGCAGCTCTGTTTGGGGGGGGAGTGGTGAAAAACTGTTTTTT
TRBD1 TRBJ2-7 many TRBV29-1 CSVALGGQTLF TGCAGCGTCGCTTTAGGGGGACAGACACTTTTC
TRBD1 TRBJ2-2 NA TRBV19 CVSSIYLQGFTGELFF TGTGTCAGTAGTATCTATTTACAGGGGTTCACCGGGGAGTTGTTTTTT
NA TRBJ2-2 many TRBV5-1 CASKPGLEDTGELFF TGCGCCAGCAAACCAGGTCTGGAGGACACCGGGGAGCTGTTTTTT
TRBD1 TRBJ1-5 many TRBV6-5 CASSRGQDGRQPQHF TGTGCCAGCAGTAGGGGGCAGGACGGCCGTCAGCCCCAGCATTTT